The entry that follows covers one TCR beta chain sequence. CDR3 size: 15 residues. Germline CDR1 DFQATT, CDR2 SNEGSKA (reference sequence). This sample stems from a study of T cells expressing NK-cell markers. TCRdb reprocessed the 5' RACE reads, with one entry per CDR3 protein and no DNA. The listing records more than 90,000 distinct CDR3 sequences. The receptor's source is a woman aged 18-70 years in good health. The chain has TRBV20-1 and TRBJ2-5; TCRdb designates TRBD1, a call that cannot be tested without DNA. Sequences were obtained from blood T cells: a sorted CD56 or NKG2C T cell subset, CD4+ or CD8+ T cells, or bulk PBMC T cells (not recorded which). CDR3 amino acids: CSASRAKEIKETQYF.